This T cell receptor beta chain was captured by sequencing in a study of blood T cells in healthy people across ages. General observations from the study: Naive CD4+ cells and diversity were both higher in long-lived donors than in aged donors. Lack of knowledge of donor CMV status possibly confounded expanded clonotype changes. Naive T cell percentage and TCR beta diversity correlated strongly.

Using a J-beta primer mix together with a sample-barcoded 5' primer, a second PCR was run for roughly 7 to 12 cycles. TCRdb re-analysed the 5' RACE reads in MiXCR, keeping a single row per CDR3 protein. The repertoire holds about 970,000 distinct CDR3 sequences, with 51% as singletons. Details on this clonotype: The antigen is undetermined.

The receptor was derived from a woman aged 55-69 years in good health. Sequencing was carried out using blood.

In DNA, the CDR3 is TGTGCCAGCATCCGGGACAGCTCCTACAATGAGCAGTTCTTC. This sequence encodes CASIRDSSYNEQFF. The chain combines TRBV6-2 or TRBV6-3 with TRBJ2-1, with TRBD1 identical over 7 bases. The trim removed 7 bases at V and 0 bases at J, leaving 3 bases unmatched. This CDR3 is built from 14 residues. The V gene's germline CDR1 is MNHEY and CDR2 SVGEGT.